Here is one T cell receptor beta chain with its context. Naive CD8 isolation took CD45RO-negative cells positively selected for CCR7 and excluded terminally differentiated effector memory CD45RA+ cells. Sequencing was performed with immunoSEQ multiplex PCR; in TCRdb, only in-frame clones are kept and a portion is missing. The sample yields about 2.1 million clones, about 92% seen once. This entry comes from a study of shared clonotypes between healthy human individuals. About the study: CD4 naive and CD4 memory each took three plates per donor, while CD8 naive took two and CD8 memory one.

Per the germline V gene, CDR1 is LNHDA and CDR2 is SQIVND (reference sequence). The CDR3 runs to 14 residues. V lost 8 bases, J lost 9 bases, and 20 bases lay in between. The rearrangement joins TRBV19 to TRBJ1-5, with D tentatively TRBD1 (5 bases). The sequenced sample was naive CD8+ T cells from PBMCs. The sequence derives from a man younger than 35 in good health. Some clones in this sample may be carry-over from other donors' samples. CDR3 DNA sequence: TGTGCCAGTGGGGATGGGGGGGGAGTTCGGCCCCAGCATTTT. This encodes CASGDGGGVRPQHF.